This TCR beta chain is drawn from a study of CD4 T cells in relation to SARS-CoV-2 and coronaviruses. About the research overall: After roughly 11 days of antigen culture, PBMC TCR beta CDR3s were sequenced. The HLA restriction of the shared crossreactive spike epitopes was mapped.

Findings and limits, study-wide: The cross-reactivity analysis covered only spike protein, not other viral proteins.

To note about this clone: Its antigen is unidentified.

Trimming pared 3 bases from V and 3 bases from J, leaving 8 bases between. This CDR3 is built from 13 residues. Per the germline V gene, CDR1 is KGHSY and CDR2 is FQNENV. Produced via immunoSEQ multiplex PCR; TCRdb's table is partial and in-frame only. Of 43,000 or so clones listed, roughly four fifths are singletons. This chain joins TRBV16 and TRBJ1-1; no firm D call. This receptor was taken from an adult with COVID-19. The sample taken for sequencing was naive CD4+ T cells from PBMCs, cultured in vitro. The subset was: naive CD4+ T cells isolated by negative enrichment. The CDR3 bases are TGTGCCAGCAGCCAGATTCTTGACACTGAAGCTTTCTTT. As protein: CASSQILDTEAFF.